These 27 T cell receptor beta chains came from one sample sequenced in a study of blood T cell repertoires in COVID-19. The assay was immunoSEQ multiplex PCR, and TCRdb's table has in-frame clones only and misses some. Among roughly 190,000 clones, around 76% were seen once, and the ten largest hold about a sixth. Sequencing input: PBMCs or T cells enriched from blood (not recorded which). Receptors were obtained from a woman in her forties or fifties with acute COVID-19.

The chain joins TRBV3-1 (or the pseudogene TRBV3-2) to TRBJ1-1; no reliable D call. V lost 4 bases and J 1 base, leaving 10 bases between the germline ends. The CDR3 spans 14 residues. Germline CDR1 LGHDT, CDR2 YNNKEL (reference sequence). CDR3 sequence reads: CASSPNSGNTEAFF. In nucleotides, the CDR3 is TGTGCCAGCAGCCCTAATAGCGGGAACACTGAAGCTTTCTTT.

The chain carries TRBV5-6 and TRBJ2-5, with 16 bases lining up with TRBD2. V lost 4 bases and J lost 5; bases outside the gene matches: 5. The CDR3 has 16 amino acids. From germline, CDR1 is SGHDT and CDR2 YYEEEE. CDR3 DNA: TGTGCCAGCAGCACGGGACTAGCGGGGGGGACGGAGACCCAGTACTTC. Amino acids: CASSTGLAGGTETQYF.

The chain has TRBV18 and TRBJ2-5, with 13 bases identical to TRBD2. Germline V lookup: CDR1 KGHSH, CDR2 LQKENI. V shed 0 bases and J 2 bases; nucleotides not matched to a gene: 9. This CDR3 has 19 residues. The CDR3: CASSPPWTSGGEGQETQYF. The CDR3 DNA reads as TGTGCCAGCTCACCACCCTGGACTAGCGGGGGAGAGGGACAAGAGACCCAGTACTTC.

The chain has TRBV7-2 and TRBJ1-1, with D maybe TRBD1 (5 bases). The CDR3 is 13 amino acids. Trimming removed 2 bases at V and 3 bases at J, with 7 bases between. The germline gives CDR1 SGHTA, CDR2 FQGNSA. The chain's CDR3 is CASSLSRDTEAFF. Here the CDR3 DNA reads TGTGCCAGCAGCTTAAGCAGGGACACTGAAGCTTTCTTT.

The rearrangement links TRBV19 to TRBJ1-5; D is unclear. This CDR3 contains 15 residues. Per germline, CDR1 LNHDA and CDR2 SQIVND (reference sequence). V lost 6 bases to trimming and J lost 5 bases, with 17 bases between them. The CDR3 loop reads CASSRRIGEDQPQHF. The CDR3 coding sequence is TGTGCCAGTAGCCGGCGCATCGGAGAGGATCAGCCCCAGCATTTT. Filled out from reference TRBV19 and TRBJ1-5, the complete variable domain reads DGGITQSPKYLFRKEGQNVTLSCEQNLNHDAMYWYRQDPGQGLRLIYYSQIVNDFQKGDIAEGYSVSREKKESFPLTVTSAQKNPTAFYLCASSRRIGEDQPQHFGDGTRLSIL.

The chain uses TRBV7-8 and TRBJ1-5; D ambiguous. CDR1 and CDR2 from the germline V gene are SGHVS and FQNEAQ. The CDR3 has 19 residues. V lost 1 base and J 3 bases, leaving 22 bases between the germline ends. The CDR3 nucleotides are TGTGCCAGCAGCTTAGGAGGGTTTCAGGCAGGCCCCAACAATCAGCCCCAGCATTTT. Its protein is CASSLGGFQAGPNNQPQHF.

The chain uses TRBV12-5 and TRBJ2-3, with D possibly matching TRBD2 (5 bases). The CDR3 is made up of 12 amino acids. V lost 2 bases and J lost 7, with 7 bases in between. Germline V gives CDR1 LGHNT, CDR2 FRNRAP. The CDR3 here is CASGLNGNTQYF. CDR3 bases: TGTGCTAGTGGTTTGAACGGGAATACGCAGTATTTT.

This clone was counted once. The CDR3 loop reads CASSPRRGSREQYV. DNA of the CDR3: TGTGCCAGTAGTCCGCGACGGGGGTCGAGGGAGCAGTACGTC. The chain uses TRBV19 and TRBJ2-7, with D maybe TRBD2 (6 bases). This CDR3 comprises 14 residues. Germline V gene sequence: CDR1 LNHDA, CDR2 SQIVND (reference sequence). V dropped 5 bases and J dropped 7 bases, with 18 bases sitting between them.

The chain is built from TRBV3-1 (or the pseudogene TRBV3-2) and TRBJ1-6, with a weak D call TRBD1 (6 bases). From germline, CDR1 is LGHDT and CDR2 YNNKEL (reference sequence). V gave up 4 bases and J gave up 8 bases, with 15 bases separating them. The length of the CDR3 is 15 residues. CDR3 region: CASSRTGSGDSPLHF. DNA of the CDR3: TGTGCCAGCAGCCGCACAGGGTCTGGGGATTCACCCCTCCACTTT.

The chain couples TRBV9 to TRBJ1-1; D gene ambiguous. This CDR3 region has 15 residues. Deletions cut 3 bases from V and 1 base from J, with 13 bases between. Germline loops: CDR1 SGDLS, CDR2 YYNGEE. The CDR3 loop is CASSALPGANTEAFF. Here the CDR3 DNA reads TGTGCCAGCAGCGCCCTCCCGGGAGCGAACACTGAAGCTTTCTTT.

V gene TRBV5-1 combines with J gene TRBJ2-1; 9 nucleotides agree with TRBD2. This CDR3 has 18 amino acids. J gave up 0 bases and V 4 bases, and 11 bases lay outside the gene matches. The germline gives CDR1 SGHRS, CDR2 YFSETQ. DNA of the CDR3: TGCGCCAGCAGCACTCGCGCCCTAGCGGGGAGCTCCTACAATGAGCAGTTCTTC. Amino acids: CASSTRALAGSSYNEQFF. The complete variable domain, with remaining parts taken from reference TRBV5-1 and TRBJ2-1, reads KAGVTQTPRYLIKTRGQQVTLSCSPISGHRSVSWYQQTPGQGLQFLFEYFSETQRNKGNFPGRFSGRQFSNSRSEMNVSTLELGDSALYLCASSTRALAGSSYNEQFFGPGTRLTVL.

The chain uses TRBV4-1 and TRBJ2-2; 7 nucleotides line up with TRBD2. Germline trimming cut 4 bases from V and 4 bases from J; bases unmatched to any gene: 6. CDR3 length equals 15 residues. CDR1 MGHRA and CDR2 YSYEKL come from the germline V gene. As DNA, the CDR3 is TGCGCCAGCAGCCTTCAGCGGGGTGGCACCGGGGAGCTGTTTTTT. It translates to CASSLQRGGTGELFF.

The CDR3 DNA sequence: TGTGCCAGCAGCTTTTACCCGGGAGCTAATGAAAAACTGTTTTTT. Its translation is CASSFYPGANEKLFF. V and J are TRBV7-2 and TRBJ1-4; D is unclear. Germline CDR1 and CDR2: SGHTA and FQGNSA. Trimming took 3 bases from V and 3 from J, leaving 11 bases between them. The CDR3 is 15 amino acids.

J is TRBJ2-2 and V is TRBV5-5, with no clear D. The germline V gene encodes CDR1 SGHKS and CDR2 YYEKEE (reference sequence). This CDR3 contains 13 residues. The ends were cut back, 5 bases at V and 4 bases at J, with 9 bases in the middle. The CDR3 DNA reads as TGTGCCAGCAGTATAACCGGCACCGGGGAGCTGTTTTTT. This sequence encodes CASSITGTGELFF. Complete variable domain (other parts from reference TRBV5-5 and TRBJ2-2): DAGVTQSPTHLIKTRGQQVTLRCSPISGHKSVSWYQQVLGQGPQFIFQYYEKEERGRGNFPDRFSARQFPNYSSELNVNALLLGDSALYLCASSITGTGELFFGEGSRLTVL.

This clone was seen more than once but under ten times. The rearrangement uses TRBV11-3 and TRBJ1-6, with D unclear. Germline CDR1 SGHNT, CDR2 YENEEA. CDR3 length equals 13 residues. V lost 3 bases and J 5 bases, leaving 5 bases between the germline ends. Here the CDR3 DNA reads TGTGCCAGCAGCTTCGGTAATAATTCACCCCTCCACTTT. Protein: CASSFGNNSPLHF.

In the case of this clone: Its ends do not fully match the called genes, so a read error is possible. This sequence joins TRBV4-2 and TRBJ2-2; tentative D call: TRBD2 (6 bases). CDR1 is LGHNA and CDR2 is YNFKEQ in the germline V gene. The CDR3 length is 16 residues. The CDR3: CASTQRGGTNTGELFF. CDR3 coding DNA: TGTGCCAGCACCCAAAGGGGCGGGACGAACACCGGGGAGCTGTTTTTT.

The rearrangement links TRBV7-6 to TRBJ2-3; D may be TRBD2 (7 bases). The V end was cut by 3 bases, the J end by 5 bases, with 9 bases between. Germline-derived CDR1 and CDR2 are SGHVS and FNYEAQ. The CDR3 is 13 amino acids. The CDR3 protein is CASSFRGGDTQYF. The CDR3 DNA sequence: TGTGCCAGCAGCTTTAGGGGGGGAGATACGCAGTATTTT.

Turning to this clone: One end of the junction is discordant with germline, which a read error may explain. The sample has other DNA sequences that encode this CDR3 too. This chain joins TRBV7-2 and TRBJ1-1; D ambiguous. The germline V gene encodes CDR1 SGHTA and CDR2 FQGNSA. The length of the CDR3 is 15 residues. The CDR3: CASRLEARGGTEAFF. The CDR3 nucleotides are TGTGCCAGCAGGCTGGAAGCCAGAGGTGGCACTGAAGCTTTTTTT.

The V and J genes are TRBV11-3 and TRBJ2-3; D perhaps matches TRBD1 (5 bases). The CDR3 runs 17 residues. The germline CDR1 and CDR2 sequences are SGHNT and YENEEA. Between the trimmed V and J ends, which lost 0 bases and 5 bases, there was a span of 18 bases. CDR3 in DNA: TGTGCCAGCAGCTTAGATGGGGCAGGCATCTATGGAGATACGCAGTATTTT. It specifies CASSLDGAGIYGDTQYF. Full variable domain (rest looked up from reference TRBV11-3 and TRBJ2-3): EAGVVQSPRYKIIEKKQPVAFWCNPISGHNTLYWYLQNLGQGPELLIRYENEEAVDDSQLPKDRFSAERLKGVDSTLKIQPAELGDSAVYLCASSLDGAGIYGDTQYFGPGTRLTVL.

This chain joins TRBV2 and TRBJ1-4, with no clear D. V lost 7 bases and J 7 bases, leaving 13 bases between the germline ends. CDR3 size: 13 residues. CDR1 is SNHLY, CDR2 FYNNEI, per germline. CDR3 residues: CASTRVYGEKLFF. CDR3 coding DNA: TGTGCCAGCACCCGGGTATACGGTGAAAAACTGTTTTTT.

This clone appeared a few times. This chain joins TRBV10-3 and TRBJ2-7; D is ambiguous. With 10 bases removed from V and 3 bases from J, the gap between germline ends came to 16 bases. The CDR3 totals 13 residues. The germline CDR1 and CDR2 sequences are ENHRY and SYGVKD. The CDR3 loop reads CATSRQTYYEQYV. The CDR3 DNA is TGTGCCACCTCCCGGCAGACTTACTACGAGCAGTACGTC.

The rearrangement links TRBV30 to TRBJ1-5; a weak D match, TRBD1 (6 bases). CDR1 is GTSNPN, CDR2 SVGIG, per germline (reference sequence). This CDR3 is built from 16 residues. Deletions cut 3 bases from V and 0 bases from J, with 15 bases between. Written as DNA, the CDR3 is TGTGCCTGGAGCCTGGGGGGGGGCGGTAGCAATCAGCCCCAGCATTTT. It translates to CAWSLGGGGSNQPQHF.

Regarding this clone: The same CDR3 can be traced to other DNA sequences in this sample. The J gene is TRBJ1-5, the V gene TRBV3-1 (or the pseudogene TRBV3-2); D is perhaps TRBD1 (5 bases). Deletions cut 1 base from V and 7 bases from J, with 8 bases between. There are 13 residues in the CDR3. CDR1 is LGHDT, CDR2 YNNKEL, per germline (reference sequence). The chain's CDR3 is CASSQGEGQPQHF. CDR3 sequence (DNA): TGTGCCAGCAGCCAAGGGGAGGGGCAGCCCCAGCATTTT.

This sequence joins TRBV4-3 and TRBJ1-5, with 8 bases fitting TRBD1. V dropped 3 bases and J dropped 6; count of bases not matched to a gene: 4. The CDR3 consists of 14 residues. From germline, CDR1 is LGHNA and CDR2 YSLEER. CDR3 in DNA: TGCGCCAGCAGCCAGACAGGGGTAGGTCAGCCCCAGCATTTT. Its translation: CASSQTGVGQPQHF.

The chain employs TRBV28 and TRBJ2-5; D is perhaps TRBD2 (6 bases). Germline assignment: CDR1 MDHEN and CDR2 SYDVKM. Trimming cost V 2 bases and J 0 bases, with 7 bases left between them. CDR3 size: 14 residues. CDR3 nucleotide sequence: TGTGCCAGCAGTTTACGGAGGGACCAAGAGACCCAGTACTTC. Amino acids: CASSLRRDQETQYF.

The V and J genes are TRBV27 and TRBJ1-2; D perhaps matches TRBD1 (5 bases). The CDR3 length is 13 residues. Germline CDR1 reads MNHEY; CDR2 reads SMNVEV (reference sequence). Trimming left V 5 bases short and J 7 bases short, with 14 bases between. Here the CDR3 DNA reads TGTGCCAGCAGTGAGGGCAGGGAGGGTGGCTACACCTTC. This encodes CASSEGREGGYTF.

The chain employs TRBV19 and TRBJ2-5; D is uncertain. V shed 1 base and J shed 11 bases, with 20 bases lying between them. The CDR3 is 15 amino acids. CDR1 is LNHDA and CDR2 is SQIVND in the germline V gene (reference sequence). The CDR3 is CASSIVGTAQAGQYF. CDR3 nucleotides: TGTGCCAGTAGTATAGTCGGCACCGCCCAAGCCGGGCAGTACTTC.